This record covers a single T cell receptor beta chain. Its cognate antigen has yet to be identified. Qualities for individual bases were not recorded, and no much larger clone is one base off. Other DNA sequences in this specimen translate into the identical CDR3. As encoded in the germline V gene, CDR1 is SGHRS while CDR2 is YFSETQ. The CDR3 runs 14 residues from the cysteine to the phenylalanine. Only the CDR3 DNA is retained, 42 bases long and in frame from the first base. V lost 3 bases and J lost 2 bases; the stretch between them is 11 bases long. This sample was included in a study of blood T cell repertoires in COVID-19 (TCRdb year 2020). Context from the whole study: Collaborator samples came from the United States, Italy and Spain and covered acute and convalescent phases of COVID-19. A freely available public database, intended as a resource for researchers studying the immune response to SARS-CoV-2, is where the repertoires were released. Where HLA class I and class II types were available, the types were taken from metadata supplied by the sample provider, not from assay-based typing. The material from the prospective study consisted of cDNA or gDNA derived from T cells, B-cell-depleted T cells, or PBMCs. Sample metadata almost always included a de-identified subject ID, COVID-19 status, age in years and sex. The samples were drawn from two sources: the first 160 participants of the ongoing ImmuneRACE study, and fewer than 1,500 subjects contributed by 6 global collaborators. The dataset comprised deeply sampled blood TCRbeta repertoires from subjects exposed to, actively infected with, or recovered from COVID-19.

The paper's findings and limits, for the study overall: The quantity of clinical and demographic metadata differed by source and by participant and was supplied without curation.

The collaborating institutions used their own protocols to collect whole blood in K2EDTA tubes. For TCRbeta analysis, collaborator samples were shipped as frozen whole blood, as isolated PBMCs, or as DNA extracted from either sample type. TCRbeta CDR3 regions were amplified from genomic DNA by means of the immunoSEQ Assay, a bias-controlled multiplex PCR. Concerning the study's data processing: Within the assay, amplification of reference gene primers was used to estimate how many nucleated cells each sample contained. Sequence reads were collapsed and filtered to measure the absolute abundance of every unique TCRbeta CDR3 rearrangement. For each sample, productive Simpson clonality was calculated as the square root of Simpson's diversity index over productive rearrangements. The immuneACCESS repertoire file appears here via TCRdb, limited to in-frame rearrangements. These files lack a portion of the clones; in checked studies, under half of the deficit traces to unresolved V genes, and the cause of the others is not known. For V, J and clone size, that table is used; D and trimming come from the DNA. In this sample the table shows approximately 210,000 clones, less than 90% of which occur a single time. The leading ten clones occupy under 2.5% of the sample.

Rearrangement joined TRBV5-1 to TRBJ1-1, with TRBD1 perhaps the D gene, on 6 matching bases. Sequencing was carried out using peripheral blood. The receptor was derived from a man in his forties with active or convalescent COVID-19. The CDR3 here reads CASSSDSLNTEAFF. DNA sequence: TGCGCCAGCAGCTCGGACAGCCTAAACACTGAAGCTTTCTTT.